The 32 T cell receptor beta chains reported below all come from one sample, sequenced in a study of CD8+ T cells in alopecia areata. Sequencing templates came from extracted RNA that was reverse transcribed into cDNA. Generated by immunoSEQ multiplex PCR, the TCRdb table keeps only in-frame clones and is missing some. The repertoire includes 130,000 to 150,000 clones, roughly four fifths of them detected once, and roughly 25% sits in the top ten. Treatment noted: oral pan-JAK inhibitor, 5-10 mg twice daily. Material: CD8+ T cells sorted from blood, obtained at week 4, from a patient treated with tofacitinib. These receptors all stem from a human donor with alopecia areata.

This chain joins TRBV4-3 and TRBJ2-2; D gene uncertain. Germline V gives CDR1 LGHNA, CDR2 YSLEER. With 5 bases removed from V and 0 bases from J, the gap between germline ends came to 4 bases. The CDR3 length is 13 residues. The chain's CDR3 is CASSWTNTGELFF. The CDR3 DNA reads as TGCGCCAGCAGCTGGACGAACACCGGGGAGCTGTTTTTT.

The genes are TRBV14 and TRBJ2-3, with 8 bases aligning to TRBD1. Germline V gene lookup returns CDR1 SGHDN and CDR2 FVKESK. The V gene end was trimmed by 0 bases and the J gene end by 9 bases; junction bases not matched to a gene: 14. This CDR3 contains 17 residues. This chain's CDR3 is CASSQDGQGAPFVTQYF. CDR3 sequence (DNA): TGTGCCAGCAGCCAAGATGGGCAGGGGGCGCCCTTCGTCACGCAGTATTTT.

The chain recombines TRBV19 with TRBJ2-1; TRBD1 aligns across 7 bases. The V segment lost 1 base and the J segment 9 bases; nucleotides outside the gene matches: 6. The germline CDR1 and CDR2 sequences are LNHDA and SQIVND (reference sequence). CDR3 length: 14 residues. In DNA, the CDR3 is TGTGCCAGTAGTATAGTCCCAGGGGGTGGTGAGCAGTTCTTC. Its protein is CASSIVPGGGEQFF.

This clone was counted a single time. J is TRBJ2-7 and V is TRBV2; the D is unclear. The CDR3 consists of 12 residues. Per the germline V gene, CDR1 is SNHLY and CDR2 is FYNNEI. Between the trimmed V and J ends, which lost 3 bases and 2 bases, there was a span of 5 bases. The CDR3, as DNA: TGTGCCAGCAGTGATAACCCCTACGAGCAGTACTTC. It is translated as CASSDNPYEQYF.

The J gene is TRBJ2-1, the V gene TRBV2; no clear D gene. This CDR3 spans 13 amino acids. Trimming removed 10 bases from V and 5 bases from J, with 15 bases in between. Germline CDR1 and CDR2: SNHLY and FYNNEI. The chain's CDR3 is CATQRKGNNEQFF. The DNA of the CDR3 is TGTGCCACCCAACGTAAGGGAAACAATGAGCAGTTCTTC.

The rearrangement joins TRBV6-5 to TRBJ2-2; D is unclear. The V gene lost 0 bases and the J gene lost 6 bases, with 5 bases spanning the gap. The CDR3 is 13 residues long. Germline assignment: CDR1 MNHEY and CDR2 SVGAGI. The CDR3: CASSYSASGELFF. CDR3 coding DNA: TGTGCCAGCAGTTACTCCGCGTCCGGGGAGCTGTTTTTT.

The V call is TRBV7-2, the J call TRBJ2-5, with TRBD2 matching 8 bases. The ends lost 5 bases at V and 4 bases at J; junction bases unmatched: 9. From germline, CDR1 is SGHTA and CDR2 FQGNSA. This CDR3 is built from 15 residues. CDR3 protein: CASSLHSGEGETQYF. The CDR3 DNA sequence: TGTGCCAGCAGCCTCCATAGCGGGGAGGGAGAGACCCAGTACTTC.

The chain has TRBV6-6 and TRBJ2-5; 7 bases align to TRBD1. The length of the CDR3 is 14 residues. V lost 8 bases, J lost 4 bases, and 10 bases stayed unmatched. Germline V gives CDR1 MNHNY, CDR2 SVGAGI (reference sequence). This CDR3 reads CASCGTGVRETQYF. The CDR3 nucleotides read TGTGCCAGCTGTGGAACAGGGGTTAGAGAGACCCAGTACTTC.

As concerns this clone: Other DNA sequences in the same sample also yield this CDR3. The V and J genes are TRBV19 and TRBJ2-7; D remains ambiguous. The CDR3 covers 13 residues. V dropped 5 bases and J dropped 0 bases, with 8 bases sitting between them. Per the germline V gene, CDR1 is LNHDA and CDR2 is SQIVND (reference sequence). The CDR3 spells CASSSSLSYEQYF. Written as DNA, the CDR3 is TGTGCCAGTAGTTCCAGCCTCTCCTACGAGCAGTACTTC.

The chain combines TRBV6-5 with TRBJ2-7; D is uncertain. The V gene lost 2 bases and the J gene lost 2 bases, with 7 bases spanning the gap. The CDR3 totals 13 residues. Germline V gene data show CDR1 as MNHEY and CDR2 as SVGAGI. CDR3 sequence (DNA): TGTGCCAGCAGTTACGGCCGAACCTACGAGCAGTACTTC. This codes for CASSYGRTYEQYF.

The genes are TRBV4-1 and TRBJ2-1; 9 bases align to TRBD1. With V trimmed by 3 bases and J by 3 bases, 0 bases remained unmatched. The CDR3 runs to 14 residues. The V gene's germline CDR1 is MGHRA and CDR2 YSYEKL. Written as DNA, the CDR3 is TGCGCCAGCAGCCAGGGACAGGGCTACAATGAGCAGTTCTTC. Its translation: CASSQGQGYNEQFF.

The rearrangement links TRBV5-1 to TRBJ2-5; perhaps TRBD1 as D (7 bases). The germline V and J ends were trimmed by 2 bases and 5 bases, with 10 bases remaining between them. The CDR3 length is 13 residues. The V gene's germline CDR1 is SGHRS and CDR2 YFSETQ. In DNA, the CDR3 is TGCGCCAGCAGCTTCAGGGGGGAGGAGACCCAGTACTTC. Its translation: CASSFRGEETQYF. Looking up the rest from reference TRBV5-1 and TRBJ2-5 gives the full variable domain: KAGVTQTPRYLIKTRGQQVTLSCSPISGHRSVSWYQQTPGQGLQFLFEYFSETQRNKGNFPGRFSGRQFSNSRSEMNVSTLELGDSALYLCASSFRGEETQYFGPGTRLLVL.

The V gene is TRBV7-9, the J gene TRBJ1-5, with unresolved D. The germline V and J ends were trimmed by 2 bases and 7 bases, with 6 bases remaining between them. This CDR3 is built from 12 residues. Germline V lookup: CDR1 SEHNR, CDR2 FQNEAQ (reference sequence). The CDR3 region is CASSLTGQPQHF. The CDR3, as DNA: TGTGCCAGCAGCTTAACCGGGCAGCCCCAGCATTTT.

The chain combines TRBV29-1 with TRBJ2-7, with TRBD1 as a possible D gene (5 bases). There are 15 residues in the CDR3. V shed 6 bases and J shed 4 bases, with 22 bases lying between them. The germline gives CDR1 SQVTM, CDR2 ANQGSEA. As DNA, the CDR3 is TGCAGCGTCCTAGGGGCCAGCCCGAGGATATACGAGCAGTACTTC. Amino acid sequence: CSVLGASPRIYEQYF.

The J gene is TRBJ2-1, the V gene TRBV6-4; D is unresolved. The CDR3 is made up of 15 amino acids. Trimming removed 4 bases from V and 2 bases from J, with 12 bases in between. Germline lookup yields CDR1 MRHNA and CDR2 SNTAGT. The CDR3 is CASSAPVSPYNEQFF. The CDR3 region has the DNA TGTGCCAGCAGTGCCCCGGTTAGCCCCTACAATGAGCAGTTCTTC.

Comment on this clone: The same CDR3 can be traced to other DNA sequences in this sample. The chain joins TRBV27 to TRBJ2-7; TRBD2 matches 8 bases. Germline lookup yields CDR1 MNHEY and CDR2 SMNVEV (reference sequence). Trimming took 5 bases from V and 3 from J; bases not matched to a gene: 3. This CDR3 is built from 13 residues. The CDR3 nucleotides read TGTGCCAGCAGTCCGGGACTAGTCTACGAGCAGTACTTC. Residues: CASSPGLVYEQYF.

The DNA for the CDR3 is TGTGCCAGCAGCCCACGGCCACGGCGTGGCACTGAAGCTTTCTTT. It codes for CASSPRPRRGTEAFF. This chain joins TRBV7-6 and TRBJ1-1, with no clear D. Germline-derived CDR1 and CDR2 are SGHVS and FNYEAQ. There are 15 residues in the CDR3. V was shortened by 5 bases and J by 4 bases, with 17 bases between the two germline ends. Drawing the rest from reference TRBV7-6 and TRBJ1-1, the complete variable domain is GAGVSQSPRYKVTKRGQDVALRCDPISGHVSLYWYRQALGQGPEFLTYFNYEAQQDKSGLPNDRFSAERPEGSISTLTIQRTEQRDSAMYRCASSPRPRRGTEAFFGQGTRLTVV.

The V gene is TRBV2, the J gene TRBJ1-2; D not resolved. The CDR3 is 14 residues long. Trimming shortened V by 3 bases and J by 5 bases, and 13 bases separated the two germline ends. Germline loops: CDR1 SNHLY, CDR2 FYNNEI. The chain's CDR3 is CASSDGDDWYGYTF. The DNA for the CDR3 is TGTGCCAGCAGTGATGGGGATGACTGGTATGGCTACACCTTC.

This sequence joins TRBV4-1 and TRBJ1-1; TRBD1 matches 12 bases. Germline values: CDR1 MGHRA, CDR2 YSYEKL. V lost 3 bases and J lost 1; bases outside the gene matches: 3. The CDR3 totals 16 residues. The CDR3: CASSQGQGAQNTEAFF. In DNA, the CDR3 is TGCGCCAGCAGCCAGGGACAGGGGGCACAGAACACTGAAGCTTTCTTT.

The chain has TRBV5-1 and TRBJ2-7; possible D gene TRBD1, 5 bases. Between the trimmed V and J ends, which lost 3 bases and 3 bases, there was a span of 13 bases. This CDR3 region has 14 residues. The germline V gene encodes CDR1 SGHRS and CDR2 YFSETQ. The CDR3 DNA reads as TGCGCCAGCAGCTCAGCTACGGACAACTACGAGCAGTACTTC. Translated: CASSSATDNYEQYF.

The V call is TRBV18, the J call TRBJ2-5; no firm D call. The CDR3 extends over 9 amino acids. Germline assignment: CDR1 KGHSH and CDR2 LQKENI. Trimming cost V 6 bases and J 9 bases, with 5 bases left between them. CDR3 sequence reads: CASSSPQYF. The CDR3 DNA sequence: TGTGCCAGCTCGTCGCCCCAGTACTTC. Full variable domain (outside the CDR3, taken from reference TRBV18 and TRBJ2-5): NAGVMQNPRHLVRRRGQEARLRCSPMKGHSHVYWYRQLPEEGLKFMVYLQKENIIDESGMPKERFSAEFPKEGPSILRIQQVVRGDSAAYFCASSSPQYFGPGTRLLVL.

This clone was observed a few times. The genes are TRBV30 and TRBJ1-6, with no clear D. V gave up 6 bases and J gave up 0 bases, with 9 bases separating them. The CDR3 is made up of 14 amino acids. Per germline, CDR1 GTSNPN and CDR2 SVGIG (reference sequence). The CDR3 protein is CACDRSSYNSPLHF. CDR3 DNA sequence: TGTGCCTGCGACCGGAGCTCCTATAATTCACCCCTCCACTTT.

The gene calls are TRBV4-2 and TRBJ2-7; 10 bases agree with TRBD1. Germline CDR1 and CDR2: LGHNA and YNFKEQ. The V and J ends lost 0 bases and 3 bases, in that order; junction bases with no gene match: 5. The CDR3 has 16 residues. CDR3 sequence reads: CASSQEEGQGFYEQYF. The CDR3 coding sequence is TGTGCCAGCAGCCAAGAAGAGGGACAGGGGTTCTACGAGCAGTACTTC.

As to this clone: Other DNA sequences within the sample encode an identical CDR3. The V call is TRBV29-1, the J call TRBJ2-7; TRBD1 aligns across 10 bases. With V trimmed by 5 bases and J by 7 bases, 5 bases remained unmatched. The CDR3 sequence is 12 residues long. Germline V gene sequence: CDR1 SQVTM, CDR2 ANQGSEA. CDR3 loop: CSVPRTGGEQYF. The CDR3 region has the DNA TGCAGCGTTCCAAGGACAGGGGGAGAGCAGTACTTC.

There are a few counts of this clone. The rearrangement uses TRBV9 and TRBJ1-2; D is possibly TRBD1 (6 bases). The CDR3 loop spans 16 amino acids. Germline CDR1 SGDLS, CDR2 YYNGEE. V was cut by 3 bases and J by 3 bases, with 18 bases left in between. CDR3 amino acids: CASSGEALGGYYGYTF. The CDR3 DNA reads as TGTGCCAGCAGCGGAGAGGCCCTAGGGGGGTACTATGGCTACACCTTC. Based on the CDR3 plus reference TRBV9 and TRBJ1-2, the full variable domain is DSGVTQTPKHLITATGQRVTLRCSPRSGDLSVYWYQQSLDQGLQFLIQYYNGEERAKGNILERFSAQQFPDLHSELNLSSLELGDSALYFCASSGEALGGYYGYTFGSGTRLTVV.

The chain recombines TRBV5-8 with TRBJ2-6, with unresolved D. Trimming stripped 6 bases from V and 0 bases from J, with 7 bases between. Germline CDR1 reads SGHTS; CDR2 reads YDEGEE. The CDR3 covers 14 residues. The CDR3 DNA reads TGTGCCAGCATCCTTAACTCTGGGGCCAACGTCCTGACTTTC. Translating gives CASILNSGANVLTF. The whole variable domain, filled in from reference TRBV5-8 and TRBJ2-6, reads EAGVTQSPTHLIKTRGQQATLRCSPISGHTSVYWYQQALGLGLQFLLWYDEGEERNRGNFPPRFSGRQFPNYSSELNVNALELEDSALYLCASILNSGANVLTFGAGSRLTVL.

The gene calls are TRBV5-4 and TRBJ2-7, with D possibly being TRBD1 (6 bases). Trimming cost V 5 bases and J 2 bases, with 11 bases left between them. There are 13 residues in the CDR3. Looked up from germline, CDR1 is SGHNT and CDR2 is YYREEE (reference sequence). Here the CDR3 DNA reads TGTGCCAGCAGTCCCGGGACAACCTACGAGCAGTACTTC. Its protein product is CASSPGTTYEQYF.

The chain is built from TRBV7-6 and TRBJ2-2, with 7 nucleotides matching TRBD1. The CDR3 length is 14 residues. CDR1 SGHVS and CDR2 FNYEAQ come from the germline V gene. V lost 7 bases and J lost 7; bases outside the gene matches: 9. Here the CDR3 reads CASIPQGDVGELFF. CDR3 nucleotide sequence: TGTGCCAGCATTCCGCAGGGGGACGTCGGGGAGCTGTTTTTT.

The gene calls are TRBV7-9 and TRBJ1-1; 7 bases fit TRBD1. Germline-derived CDR1 and CDR2 are SEHNR and FQNEAQ (reference sequence). J was trimmed by 1 base and V by 8 bases; bases with no gene match: 4. The CDR3 runs 13 residues. The CDR3 here is CASATGQNTEAFF. The CDR3 bases are TGTGCCAGCGCGACAGGGCAGAACACTGAAGCTTTCTTT. Together with reference TRBV7-9 and TRBJ1-1, the CDR3 gives the full variable domain: DTGVSQNPRHKITKRGQNVTFRCDPISEHNRLYWYRQTLGQGPEFLTYFQNEAQLEKSRLLSDRFSAERPKGSFSTLEIQRTEQGDSAMYLCASATGQNTEAFFGQGTRLTVV.

CDR3 protein: CASRMRQGNGYTF. CDR3 bases: TGCGCCAGCAGAATGAGACAGGGAAATGGCTACACCTTC. The chain recombines TRBV23-1 with TRBJ1-2; TRBD1 aligns across 7 bases. TRBV23-1 is an open reading frame, and its role is uncertain. Trimming cost V 6 bases and J 6 bases; bases outside gene matches: 7. The CDR3 spans 13 residues.

This clone has a single count. J is TRBJ2-7 and V is TRBV7-2, with D perhaps matching TRBD1 or TRBD2 (6 bases each). Trimming pared 5 bases from V and 0 bases from J, leaving 20 bases between. The CDR3 loop spans 17 amino acids. CDR1 is SGHTA, CDR2 FQGNSA, per germline. The CDR3 nucleotides read TGTGCCAGCAGCCTTCCCGCCGGGGGCCCTAGCTCCTACGAGCAGTACTTC. It codes for CASSLPAGGPSSYEQYF.

This clone was recorded once. The chain combines TRBV5-4 with TRBJ1-6; possible D gene TRBD1, 5 bases. The V end lost 2 bases, the J end lost 6 bases, and 12 bases lay between the germline ends. Germline CDR1 and CDR2: SGHNT and YYREEE (reference sequence). This CDR3 spans 15 amino acids. In nucleotides, the CDR3 is TGTGCCAGCAGCTTAGGGGTGAAAAGTAATTCACCCCTCCACTTT. It encodes CASSLGVKSNSPLHF. The full variable domain, with the rest looked up from reference TRBV5-4 and TRBJ1-6, is ETGVTQSPTHLIKTRGQQVTLRCSSQSGHNTVSWYQQALGQGPQFIFQYYREEENGRGNFPPRFSGLQFPNYSSELNVNALELDDSALYLCASSLGVKSNSPLHFGNGTRLTVT.